The rows below give T cell receptor beta chains drawn from one sample of a study of a mutant IDH1 vaccine in newly diagnosed glioma. The method was immunoSEQ multiplex PCR; TCRdb's version includes in-frame clones alone and lacks a portion of them. The data contain about 92,000 clones, about 82% of them singletons. Sequenced material: PBMCs, taken from a glioma patient treated with radiotherapy, temozolomide or both. The receptors shown here come from a man aged 40-49 years with glioma. Each CDR3 is given with its conserved first and last residue. A D gene is named only where the DNA matches it firmly. Size is omitted from some rows. Given values are once, few, many or a class for expanded clones.

cdr3_aa: CASSQEGPPRTDTQYF
cdr3_nt: TGTGCCAGCAGCCAAGAGGGACCCCCTCGCACGGATACGCAGTATTTT
v_call: TRBV4-2
d_call: -
j_call: TRBJ2-3
clone_size: few

cdr3_aa: CASSPQRGGDTEAFF
cdr3_nt: TGTGCCAGCAGCCCCCAAAGGGGGGGCGACACTGAAGCTTTCTTT
v_call: TRBV6-6
d_call: -
j_call: TRBJ1-1
clone_size: -

cdr3_aa: CATSRDDEQYF
cdr3_nt: TGTGCCACCAGCAGAGATGACGAGCAGTACTTC
v_call: TRBV15
d_call: -
j_call: TRBJ2-7
clone_size: -

cdr3_aa: CASSISGQANTEAFF
cdr3_nt: TGTGCCAGTAGTATCTCCGGACAGGCGAACACTGAAGCTTTCTTT
v_call: TRBV19
d_call: TRBD1
j_call: TRBJ1-1
clone_size: -

cdr3_aa: CAWAGGSTYEQYF
cdr3_nt: TGTGCCTGGGCCGGGGGCTCAACCTACGAGCAGTACTTC
v_call: TRBV30
d_call: -
j_call: TRBJ2-7
clone_size: -

cdr3_aa: CASSLYRVGVSGYTF
cdr3_nt: TGTGCTAGCAGCTTATACAGGGTTGGAGTGAGCGGCTACACCTTC
v_call: TRBV7-7
d_call: -
j_call: TRBJ1-2
clone_size: once

cdr3_aa: CASSRGGSYNEQFF
cdr3_nt: TGTGCCAGCAGCCGGGGGGGTTCCTACAATGAGCAGTTCTTC
v_call: TRBV14
d_call: TRBD2
j_call: TRBJ2-1
clone_size: -

cdr3_aa: CARPDRNTEAFF
cdr3_nt: TGTGCCCGACCGGACAGGAACACTGAAGCTTTCTTT
v_call: TRBV7-9
d_call: -
j_call: TRBJ1-1
clone_size: -

cdr3_aa: CASSLAGGGNTIYF
cdr3_nt: TGTGCCAGCAGCTTAGCGGGAGGGGGAAACACCATATATTTT
v_call: TRBV7-2
d_call: -
j_call: TRBJ1-3
clone_size: few

cdr3_aa: CALAQKRTEAFF
cdr3_nt: TGTGCCTTAGCCCAAAAGAGGACTGAAGCTTTCTTT
v_call: TRBV30
d_call: -
j_call: TRBJ1-1
clone_size: -

cdr3_aa: CASSQAGQGNEQFF
cdr3_nt: TGCGCCAGCAGCCAAGCCGGACAGGGCAATGAGCAGTTCTTC
v_call: TRBV4-1
d_call: TRBD1
j_call: TRBJ2-1
clone_size: -

cdr3_aa: CASSRDRDHTEAFF
cdr3_nt: TGTGCCAGCAGCCGCGACAGGGACCACACTGAAGCTTTCTTT
v_call: TRBV6-6
d_call: TRBD1
j_call: TRBJ1-1
clone_size: -

cdr3_aa: CASRKTSGGEQYF
cdr3_nt: TGTGCCAGCAGAAAAACTTCAGGGGGCGAGCAGTACTTC
v_call: TRBV6-5
d_call: TRBD1
j_call: TRBJ2-7
clone_size: once